What follows describes a single TCR beta chain. Its target is not known. Some clones are missing from TCRdb's copy, which holds only in-frame ones; the method was immunoSEQ multiplex PCR. The repertoire holds about 140,000 clones, with 85% to 95% as singletons. These data come from a study of T cell responses to AZD1222 COVID-19 vaccine. Study-wide findings and caveats: Repertoire collection took place solely once the T cell response had peaked. Close to half of spike-specific TCRs reportedly recognize unmutated variant regions. Most donors were white British and more were female, and clonal diversity was possibly underestimated.

This CDR3 region has 17 residues. Per germline, CDR1 MGHRA and CDR2 YSYEKL. Trimming removed 0 bases from V and 1 base from J; junction bases left unmatched: 7. The rearrangement uses TRBV4-1 and TRBJ2-5, with 8 bases matching TRBD1. Sequences were derived from peripheral blood, sampled on day 0 of AZD1222 vaccination. The clonotype was recovered from an adult in good health. The CDR3 sequence is CASSQEGGQAPQETQYF. CDR3 DNA sequence: TGCGCCAGCAGCCAAGAGGGGGGACAGGCCCCCCAAGAGACCCAGTACTTC.